The 14 T cell receptor beta chains in this list originate from one sample, sequenced in a study of blood T cell repertoires in COVID-19 (dated by TCRdb to 2020 to 2022). Receptor amplification or capture employed the immunoSEQ multiplex PCR assay. TCRdb carries this immuneACCESS record with in-frame sequences only. Its versions omit some clonotypes, under half of them owing to an unresolved V gene in the studies checked, with the rest unexplained. The sample table shows 90,000 to 130,000 clones, and 76% are seen once. The ten largest make up around 3.5% of the sample. The specimen sequenced was peripheral blood. The receptors stem from an elderly woman with acute or convalescent COVID-19.

The V and J genes are TRBV19 and TRBJ2-2; the D gene is possibly TRBD2 (6 bases). Germline V CDR1 and CDR2: LNHDA, SQIVND (reference sequence). Trimming took 6 bases from V and 7 from J, leaving 15 bases between them. The CDR3 runs to 14 residues. CDR3 nucleotide sequence: TGTGCCAGTAGGGACGAGGGAGGAGGCGGGGAGCTGTTTTTT. Amino acid sequence: CASRDEGGGGELFF.

This clone turned up a few times. The CDR3 region has the DNA TGTGCCAGCAGCCAAGATTGGTGGGAGGCTATCAATGAGCAGTTCTTC. Translated: CASSQDWWEAINEQFF. The chain recombines TRBV4-2 with TRBJ2-1; D is possibly TRBD2 (6 bases). The CDR3 has 16 amino acids. Germline V gene lookup returns CDR1 LGHNA and CDR2 YNFKEQ. V was cut by 0 bases and J by 6 bases, with 15 bases left in between.

This chain links TRBV5-4 with TRBJ2-3; no clear D gene. The CDR3 is made up of 14 amino acids. Looked up from germline, CDR1 is SGHNT and CDR2 is YYREEE (reference sequence). Trimming took 0 bases from V and 2 from J, leaving 7 bases between them. In DNA form, the CDR3 reads TGTGCCAGCAGCTTGGATCCTACCACAGATACGCAGTATTTT. It encodes CASSLDPTTDTQYF.

The chain links TRBV7-8 to TRBJ1-1; TRBD1 aligns across 9 bases. The CDR3 length is 17 residues. Trimming cost V 3 bases and J 2 bases; bases outside gene matches: 10. Germline values: CDR1 SGHVS, CDR2 FQNEAQ. CDR3 sequence reads: CASSFIGDRVRNTEAFF. CDR3 sequence (DNA): TGTGCCAGCAGCTTCATTGGGGACAGGGTCCGAAACACTGAAGCTTTCTTT.

Only one count was recorded for this clone. V usage is TRBV4-1 and J usage is TRBJ1-2; possible D gene TRBD1, 6 bases. The CDR3 extends over 13 amino acids. CDR1 is MGHRA and CDR2 is YSYEKL in the germline V gene. V lost 1 base, J lost 11 bases, and 14 bases lay in between. CDR3: CASSQVVGGAYTF. The DNA for the CDR3 is TGCGCCAGCAGCCAAGTGGTAGGGGGAGCATACACCTTC.

The rearrangement uses TRBV4-3 and TRBJ2-5; 12 bases map to TRBD1. The junction had 1 base not matched to a gene; V was cut back by 0 bases and J by 5 bases. Germline assignment: CDR1 LGHNA and CDR2 YSLEER. The CDR3 extends over 15 amino acids. The CDR3 DNA reads as TGCGCCAGCAGCCAAGAGGGGACAGGGGGCGAGACCCAGTACTTC. This gives the protein CASSQEGTGGETQYF.

This clone was counted only a few times. DNA for the CDR3: TGCAGCGTTGGGGCATACAGGGGTATGGCCGGGGAGCTGTTTTTT. It is translated as CSVGAYRGMAGELFF. V is TRBV29-1 and J is TRBJ2-2; TRBD1 agrees at 7 bases. Unmatched junction bases numbered 11, after V lost 4 bases and J lost 6 bases. This CDR3 has 15 residues. Germline CDR1 is SQVTM and CDR2 is ANQGSEA.

As regards this clone: Other nucleotide sequences from this sample produce the same CDR3. V and J are TRBV2 and TRBJ1-1; D is possibly TRBD1 (5 bases). The CDR3 runs 13 residues. The ends were cut back, 6 bases at V and 1 base at J, with 9 bases in the middle. CDR1 SNHLY and CDR2 FYNNEI come from the germline V gene. CDR3 DNA: TGTGCCAGCAGGCCCCAGGGGAACACTGAAGCTTTCTTT. It translates to CASRPQGNTEAFF.

The chain couples TRBV4-1 to TRBJ1-1; 7 bases agree with TRBD1. CDR3 length: 15 residues. The germline gives CDR1 MGHRA, CDR2 YSYEKL. The trim removed 1 base at V and 6 bases at J, leaving 8 bases unmatched. The CDR3 protein is CASSQGSGGWAEAFF. CDR3 bases: TGCGCCAGCAGCCAAGGATCAGGGGGATGGGCTGAAGCTTTCTTT.

J is TRBJ2-5 and V is TRBV28; tentative D call: TRBD1 (5 bases). This CDR3 contains 14 residues. From germline, CDR1 is MDHEN and CDR2 SYDVKM. Trimming took 7 bases from V and 3 from J, leaving 15 bases between them. CDR3 nucleotides: TGTGCCAGCACCCCGGCGCTAGGGGAAGAGACCCAGTACTTC. Protein: CASTPALGEETQYF.

The chain carries TRBV10-3 and TRBJ1-1; perhaps TRBD1 as D (5 bases). Trimming shortened V by 2 bases and J by 6 bases, and 10 bases separated the two germline ends. The CDR3 has 13 residues. Germline V CDR1 and CDR2: ENHRY, SYGVKD. The CDR3, as DNA: TGTGCCATCAGTGAGAGAGGGGACTCTGAAGCTTTCTTT. Its protein product is CAISERGDSEAFF.

The J gene is TRBJ2-1, the V gene TRBV11-2, with TRBD2 identical over 15 bases. CDR1 is SGHAT, CDR2 FQNNGV, per germline. Trimming removed 5 bases from V and 8 bases from J; junction bases left unmatched: 4. CDR3 size: 15 residues. As DNA, the CDR3 is TGTGCCAGCAGCGCGGGACTAGCGGGAGGTGATGAGCAGTTCTTC. Translation gives CASSAGLAGGDEQFF.

The chain joins TRBV9 to TRBJ1-4; tentatively, D is TRBD1 (5 bases). V dropped 4 bases and J dropped 7 bases, with 17 bases sitting between them. The germline V gene has CDR1 SGDLS and CDR2 YYNGEE. The CDR3 extends over 15 amino acids. The DNA for the CDR3 is TGTGCCAGCAGCCCACAGGAAACAGGCTTTGAAAAACTGTTTTTT. Its protein is CASSPQETGFEKLFF.

The chain couples TRBV10-3 to TRBJ1-2; no clear D. With 1 base removed from V and 0 bases from J, the gap between germline ends came to 6 bases. The CDR3 contains 14 residues. CDR1 and CDR2 from the germline V gene are ENHRY and SYGVKD. The CDR3, as DNA: TGTGCCATCAGTGAGTTGGGAGCTAACTATGGCTACACCTTC. Encoded protein: CAISELGANYGYTF.